The 27 T cell receptor beta chains given below trace back to one sample, sequenced in a study of cytomegalovirus exposure and HLA in healthy donors. The PCR used 60 Vbeta and 13 Jbeta primers. Only in-frame clones appear in the TCRdb table, and some are missing; sequencing was by immunoSEQ multiplex PCR. The sample consists of some 60,000 clones, less than 85% of them appearing once. The specimen sequenced was PBMCs. The receptors were gathered from a woman aged 25 to 39 in good health and CMV-seronegative.

The CDR3 protein is CASSLASRSGGPRNQPQHF. Written as DNA, the CDR3 is TGCGCCAGCAGCTTGGCCTCAAGATCGGGCGGGCCACGCAATCAGCCCCAGCATTTT. The V call is TRBV5-1, the J call TRBJ1-5; D gene ambiguous. Trimming shortened V by 0 bases and J by 2 bases, and 21 bases separated the two germline ends. The CDR3 spans 19 residues. CDR1 SGHRS and CDR2 YFSETQ come from the germline V gene.

This sequence joins TRBV10-2 and TRBJ2-3; 7 positions match TRBD2. V dropped 6 bases and J dropped 1; count of bases not matched to a gene: 7. Per germline, CDR1 WSHSY and CDR2 SAAADI. This CDR3 contains 15 residues. CDR3 protein: CASSSGGVGTDTQYF. The CDR3 nucleotides are TGCGCCAGCAGCTCTGGGGGGGTTGGCACAGATACGCAGTATTTT.

This clone was observed a few times. This chain connects TRBV18 to TRBJ2-1; 12 bases line up with TRBD2. Losses at the gene ends were 3 bases for V and 5 bases for J; bases not matched to a gene: 5. In germline, CDR1 is KGHSH, CDR2 LQKENI. This CDR3 region has 16 residues. The CDR3 sequence: CASSPASGRADNEQFF. The CDR3 bases are TGTGCCAGCTCACCCGCTAGCGGGAGGGCCGACAATGAGCAGTTCTTC.

The gene calls are TRBV29-1 and TRBJ2-1; weak D call: TRBD1 (5 bases). The germline V gene has CDR1 SQVTM and CDR2 ANQGSEA. There are 13 residues in the CDR3. V was shortened by 6 bases and J by 6 bases, with 15 bases between the two germline ends. CDR3 nucleotides: TGCAGCGTCGCTAACCGCCAGGGCAATGAGCAGTTCTTC. This encodes CSVANRQGNEQFF.

The chain carries TRBV6-5 and TRBJ1-2, with TRBD1 identical over 8 bases. The germline CDR1 and CDR2 sequences are MNHEY and SVGAGI. CDR3 size: 15 residues. V was pared by 5 bases and J by 0 bases, with 5 bases of the junction left unmatched. The CDR3 DNA reads as TGTGCCAGCAGTCCCCGGACAGGGCCTAACTATGGCTACACCTTC. Translation gives CASSPRTGPNYGYTF.

This chain links TRBV2 with TRBJ2-5, with 8 bases that match TRBD2. The CDR3 extends over 14 amino acids. V dropped 4 bases and J dropped 4; count of bases not matched to a gene: 5. CDR1 SNHLY and CDR2 FYNNEI come from the germline V gene. CDR3 nucleotides: TGTGCCAGCAGTGCGAGCGGGAGACCAGAGACCCAGTACTTC. This codes for CASSASGRPETQYF.

The V gene is TRBV6-5, the J gene TRBJ1-5; 9 bases match TRBD1. V lost 7 bases to trimming and J lost 9 bases; unmatched junction nucleotides: 4. Looked up from germline, CDR1 is MNHEY and CDR2 is SVGAGI. The CDR3 is 12 amino acids. Written as DNA, the CDR3 is TGTGCCAGCAAATTGACAGGGGGGCCCCAGCATTTT. Translated, it gives CASKLTGGPQHF.

The CDR3 nucleotides are TGTGCCATCAGTGAGTCGAGCGGGAGAGCCCAAGAGACCCAGTACTTC. It yields the protein CAISESSGRAQETQYF. The chain joins TRBV10-3 to TRBJ2-5; TRBD2 agrees at 8 bases. Losses at the gene ends were 0 bases for V and 1 base for J; bases not matched to a gene: 4. CDR3 length: 16 amino acids. The germline CDR1 and CDR2 sequences are ENHRY and SYGVKD.

The gene calls are TRBV6-1 and TRBJ1-4, with 11 bases lining up with TRBD1. V dropped 6 bases and J dropped 8; count of bases not matched to a gene: 8. This CDR3 contains 15 residues. Germline CDR1 MNHNS, CDR2 SASEGT. The CDR3 DNA follows: TGTGCCAGCAGGGAACCGGGACAGGGGGGAGAAAAACTGTTTTTT. It is translated as CASREPGQGGEKLFF.

On this clone: At one of its ends the junction is not consistent with the germline gene, which may arise from a read error. The chain uses TRBV6-5 and TRBJ2-3; 9 bases line up with TRBD2. CDR1 MNHEY and CDR2 SVGAGI come from the germline V gene. The CDR3 has 15 amino acids. The CDR3: CASSSLGTSKDTQYF. For the CDR3, the DNA is TGTGCCAGCAGCAGCCTTGGGACTAGCAAAGATACGCAGTATTTT.

This rearrangement joins TRBV19 to TRBJ1-1; 9 bases align to TRBD1. There are 15 residues in the CDR3. From germline, CDR1 is LNHDA and CDR2 SQIVND (reference sequence). Trimming removed 6 bases from V and 1 base from J; junction bases left unmatched: 6. CDR3: CASRAGQGQNTEAFF. For the CDR3, the DNA is TGTGCCAGTAGGGCAGGACAGGGGCAGAACACTGAAGCTTTCTTT.

V gene TRBV28 combines with J gene TRBJ2-1; 10 nucleotides line up with TRBD1. This CDR3 is built from 17 residues. Germline CDR1 and CDR2: MDHEN and SYDVKM. The V and J ends lost 5 bases and 6 bases, in that order; junction bases with no gene match: 13. This CDR3 reads CASSQQRGTGASNEQFF. The DNA for the CDR3 is TGTGCCAGCAGTCAACAACGCGGGACAGGGGCTTCCAATGAGCAGTTCTTC.

This rearrangement joins TRBV19 to TRBJ1-4, with D unclear. The CDR3 contains 16 residues. The germline V gene has CDR1 LNHDA and CDR2 SQIVND (reference sequence). V lost 5 bases and J 0 bases, leaving 13 bases between the germline ends. CDR3 sequence (DNA): TGTGCCAGTAGTTCCTCGGGAGTTGCAACTAATGAAAAACTGTTTTTT. Its protein product is CASSSSGVATNEKLFF.

V gene TRBV9 combines with J gene TRBJ2-3, with a tentative D call TRBD1 (5 bases). V was trimmed by 4 bases and J by 1 base, leaving 10 bases between them. The germline V gene encodes CDR1 SGDLS and CDR2 YYNGEE. This CDR3 region has 14 residues. CDR3 coding DNA: TGTGCCAGCAGCAATACAGGTCGCACAGATACGCAGTATTTT. It translates to CASSNTGRTDTQYF.

This clone was detected once. The chain is built from TRBV4-1 and TRBJ1-5, with 8 bases fitting TRBD1. J lost 2 bases, V lost 2 bases, and 5 bases had no gene match. CDR3 size: 16 residues. CDR1 and CDR2 (germline): MGHRA, YSYEKL. The CDR3 sequence: CASSQQPGQGNQPQHF. The DNA of the CDR3 is TGCGCCAGCAGCCAACAACCGGGACAGGGCAATCAGCCCCAGCATTTT.

V gene TRBV28 combines with J gene TRBJ2-4, with a possible D match to TRBD1 (6 bases). V shed 5 bases and J shed 6 bases, with 14 bases lying between them. Germline values: CDR1 MDHEN, CDR2 SYDVKM. The CDR3 runs 14 residues. CDR3 loop: CASSPATGGNIQYF. Here the CDR3 DNA reads TGTGCCAGCAGTCCGGCGACAGGCGGAAACATTCAGTACTTC.

The gene calls are TRBV4-1 and TRBJ1-2; D gene uncertain. Per the germline V gene, CDR1 is MGHRA and CDR2 is YSYEKL. The CDR3 loop spans 16 amino acids. V was clipped by 0 bases and J by 2 bases, with 13 bases between them. The CDR3, as DNA: TGCGCCAGCAGCCAAGACAGGACTGGTAGGAACTATGGCTACACCTTC. Translated, it gives CASSQDRTGRNYGYTF.

The genes are TRBV7-9 and TRBJ1-2, with TRBD1 identical over 9 bases. The CDR3 consists of 14 residues. The junction had 4 bases not matched to a gene; V was cut back by 1 base and J by 7 bases. Germline values: CDR1 SEHNR, CDR2 FQNEAQ (reference sequence). The CDR3 DNA follows: TGTGCCAGCAGCTTAGTTGGGACAGGGAGTGGCTACACCTTC. It specifies CASSLVGTGSGYTF.

The chain has TRBV2 and TRBJ2-5; perhaps TRBD1 as D (7 bases). The V and J ends lost 11 bases and 5 bases respectively, with 15 bases between them. Looked up from germline, CDR1 is SNHLY and CDR2 is FYNNEI. This CDR3 contains 12 residues. The CDR3 DNA reads as TGTGCCGGACAGGAGGGCCGGGAGACCCAGTACTTC. Translated: CAGQEGRETQYF. The variable domain in full, with the rest retrieved from reference TRBV2 and TRBJ2-5, is EPEVTQTPSHQVTQMGQEVILRCVPISNHLYFYWYRQILGQKVEFLVSFYNNEISEKSEIFDDQFSVERPDGSNFTLKIRSTKLEDSAMYFCAGQEGRETQYFGPGTRLLVL.

This chain uses TRBV4-3 with TRBJ2-5; D may be TRBD1 (5 bases). V lost 2 bases, J lost 5 bases, and 24 bases lay in between. Germline lookup yields CDR1 LGHNA and CDR2 YSLEER. This CDR3 is built from 18 residues. CDR3 nucleotide sequence: TGCGCCAGCAGCCAATCACCCTCAGGGCAGGCCCTACAGGAGACCCAGTACTTC. It translates to CASSQSPSGQALQETQYF.

The rearrangement links TRBV28 to TRBJ2-4; tentative D call: TRBD1 (6 bases). The CDR3 extends over 16 amino acids. Between the trimmed V and J ends, which lost 4 bases and 6 bases, there was a span of 19 bases. Germline lookup yields CDR1 MDHEN and CDR2 SYDVKM. The DNA for the CDR3 is TGTGCCAGCAGTTCCCCCGCGACAGGATATGTAAACATTCAGTACTTC. It is translated as CASSSPATGYVNIQYF.

The rearrangement links TRBV5-6 to TRBJ2-2, with a tentative D call TRBD1 (6 bases). CDR1 and CDR2 from the germline V gene are SGHDT and YYEEEE. The CDR3 has 18 residues. The V gene lost 1 base and the J gene lost 1 base, with 17 bases spanning the gap. Written as DNA, the CDR3 is TGTGCCAGCAGCTTGAAGTCTAGGACAGACAAGAACACCGGGGAGCTGTTTTTT. Protein product: CASSLKSRTDKNTGELFF.

The J gene is TRBJ1-1, the V gene TRBV19; 10 nucleotides line up with TRBD1. The V gene end was trimmed by 5 bases and the J gene end by 1 base; junction bases not matched to a gene: 4. CDR3 size: 15 residues. Germline-derived CDR1 and CDR2 are LNHDA and SQIVND (reference sequence). The DNA of the CDR3 is TGTGCCAGTAGTCGACAGGGGGCTGCGAACACTGAAGCTTTCTTT. Its translation is CASSRQGAANTEAFF.

The chain links TRBV11-2 to TRBJ1-3; no clear D. The CDR3 sequence is 13 residues long. V lost 3 bases to trimming and J lost 1 base, with 4 bases between them. In germline, CDR1 is SGHAT, CDR2 FQNNGV. The CDR3 coding sequence is TGTGCCAGCAGCTTCTCTTCTGGAAACACCATATATTTT. Translation gives CASSFSSGNTIYF.

In its sample, this clone was seen a few times. The rearrangement joins TRBV28 to TRBJ2-4; 8 positions agree with TRBD2. Losses at the gene ends were 2 bases for V and 10 bases for J; bases not matched to a gene: 10. CDR3 length equals 15 residues. Germline V lookup: CDR1 MDHEN, CDR2 SYDVKM. The CDR3 region is CASSLSGSGSSIQYF. The CDR3 DNA is TGTGCCAGCAGTTTAAGCGGGAGCGGTTCTTCGATTCAGTACTTC.

The chain combines TRBV18 with TRBJ2-5; perhaps TRBD2 as D (5 bases). CDR1 and CDR2 from the germline V gene are KGHSH and LQKENI. The V end was cut by 0 bases, the J end by 11 bases, with 16 bases between. The CDR3 contains 14 residues. The CDR3 here is CASSPPEELREQYF. The CDR3 bases are TGTGCCAGCTCACCACCGGAGGAACTTAGGGAGCAGTACTTC. The entire variable domain, with the rest obtained from reference TRBV18 and TRBJ2-5, is as follows: NAGVMQNPRHLVRRRGQEARLRCSPMKGHSHVYWYRQLPEEGLKFMVYLQKENIIDESGMPKERFSAEFPKEGPSILRIQQVVRGDSAAYFCASSPPEELREQYFGPGTRLLVL.

This clone has only one observation. This rearrangement joins TRBV30 to TRBJ2-5; the match to TRBD1 covers 11 bases. The DNA end is more similar to TRBJ2-7, so the J call may be wrong. Germline CDR1 and CDR2: GTSNPN and SVGIG (reference sequence). The length of the CDR3 is 14 residues. The DNA for the CDR3 is TGTGCCTGGACGATCGGACAGGGGGCGGGCGAGCAGTACTTC. Amino acid sequence: CAWTIGQGAGEQYF.